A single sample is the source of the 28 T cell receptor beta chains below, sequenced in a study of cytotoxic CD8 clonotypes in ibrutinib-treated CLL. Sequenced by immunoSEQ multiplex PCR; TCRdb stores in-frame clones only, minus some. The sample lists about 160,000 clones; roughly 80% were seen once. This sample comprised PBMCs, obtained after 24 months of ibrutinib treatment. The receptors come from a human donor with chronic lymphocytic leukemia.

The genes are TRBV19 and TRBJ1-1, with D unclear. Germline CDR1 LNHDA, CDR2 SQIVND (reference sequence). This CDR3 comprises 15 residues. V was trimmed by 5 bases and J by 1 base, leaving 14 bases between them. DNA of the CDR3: TGTGCCAGTAGTGGTTCAGGTTTATCGAACACTGAAGCTTTCTTT. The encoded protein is CASSGSGLSNTEAFF.

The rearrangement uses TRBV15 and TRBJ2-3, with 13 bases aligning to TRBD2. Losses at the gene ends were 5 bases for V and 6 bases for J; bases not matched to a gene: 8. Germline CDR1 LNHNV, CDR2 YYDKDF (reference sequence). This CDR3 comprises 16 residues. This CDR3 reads CATSGLAGDSADTQYF. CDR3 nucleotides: TGTGCCACCAGCGGACTAGCGGGGGACTCCGCGGATACGCAGTATTTT. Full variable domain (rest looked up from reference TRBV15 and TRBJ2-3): DAMVIQNPRYQVTQFGKPVTLSCSQTLNHNVMYWYQQKSSQAPKLLFHYYDKDFNNEADTPDNFQSRRPNTSFCFLDIRSPGLGDTAMYLCATSGLAGDSADTQYFGPGTRLTVL.

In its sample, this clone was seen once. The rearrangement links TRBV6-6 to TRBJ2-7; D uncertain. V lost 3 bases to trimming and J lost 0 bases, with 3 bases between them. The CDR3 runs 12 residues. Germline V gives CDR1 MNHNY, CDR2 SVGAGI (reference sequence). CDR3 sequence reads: CASSYDSYEQYF. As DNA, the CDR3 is TGTGCCAGCAGTTATGACTCCTACGAGCAGTACTTC.

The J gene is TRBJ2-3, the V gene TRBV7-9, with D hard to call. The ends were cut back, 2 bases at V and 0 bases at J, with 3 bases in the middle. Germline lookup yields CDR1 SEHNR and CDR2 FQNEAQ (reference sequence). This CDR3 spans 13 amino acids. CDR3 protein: CASSLLSTDTQYF. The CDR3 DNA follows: TGTGCCAGCAGCTTACTTAGCACAGATACGCAGTATTTT.

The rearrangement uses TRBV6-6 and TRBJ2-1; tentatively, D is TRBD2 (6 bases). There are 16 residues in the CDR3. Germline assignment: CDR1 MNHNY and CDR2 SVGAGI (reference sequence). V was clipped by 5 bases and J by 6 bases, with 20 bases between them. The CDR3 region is CASSASGGRRGNEQFF. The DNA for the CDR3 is TGTGCCAGCAGTGCCTCTGGAGGGAGACGGGGCAATGAGCAGTTCTTC.

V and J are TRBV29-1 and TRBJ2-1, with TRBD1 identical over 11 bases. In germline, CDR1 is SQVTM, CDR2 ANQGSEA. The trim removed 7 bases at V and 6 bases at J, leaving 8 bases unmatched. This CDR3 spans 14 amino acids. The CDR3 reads CSGLDRGHFNEQFF. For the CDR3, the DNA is TGCAGCGGGCTGGACAGGGGGCATTTCAATGAGCAGTTCTTC.

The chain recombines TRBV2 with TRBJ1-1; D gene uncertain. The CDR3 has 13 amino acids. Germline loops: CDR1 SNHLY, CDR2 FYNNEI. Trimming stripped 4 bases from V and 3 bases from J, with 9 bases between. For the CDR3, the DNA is TGTGCCAGCAGTGTGGAGGAGGACACTGAAGCTTTCTTT. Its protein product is CASSVEEDTEAFF.

The CDR3 here is CAWTPVGLSTDTQYF. CDR3 sequence (DNA): TGTGCCTGGACTCCGGTAGGGCTCAGCACAGATACGCAGTATTTT. The chain carries TRBV30 and TRBJ2-3; no clear D. V lost 4 bases and J 0 bases, leaving 14 bases between the germline ends. The CDR3 consists of 15 residues. Germline-derived CDR1 and CDR2 are GTSNPN and SVGIG (reference sequence).

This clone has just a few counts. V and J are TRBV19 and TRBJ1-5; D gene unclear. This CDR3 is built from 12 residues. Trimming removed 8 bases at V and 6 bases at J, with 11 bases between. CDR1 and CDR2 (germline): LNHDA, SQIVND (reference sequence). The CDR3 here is CASSRGVQPQHF. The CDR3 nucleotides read TGTGCCAGTTCTCGAGGCGTTCAGCCCCAGCATTTT. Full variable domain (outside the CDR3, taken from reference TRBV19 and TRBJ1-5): DGGITQSPKYLFRKEGQNVTLSCEQNLNHDAMYWYRQDPGQGLRLIYYSQIVNDFQKGDIAEGYSVSREKKESFPLTVTSAQKNPTAFYLCASSRGVQPQHFGDGTRLSIL.

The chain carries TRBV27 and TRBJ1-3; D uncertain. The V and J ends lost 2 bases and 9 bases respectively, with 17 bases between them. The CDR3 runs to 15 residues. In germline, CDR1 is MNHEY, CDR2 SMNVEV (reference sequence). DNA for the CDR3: TGTGCCAGCAGTTTAAAAGGTCCCCCCGCGGGCACCATATATTTT. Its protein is CASSLKGPPAGTIYF.

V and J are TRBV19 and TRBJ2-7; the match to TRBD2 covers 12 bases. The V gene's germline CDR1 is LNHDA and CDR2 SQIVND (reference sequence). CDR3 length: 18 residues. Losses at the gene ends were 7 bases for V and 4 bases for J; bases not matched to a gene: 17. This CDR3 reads CASMKRLAGDAVIYEQYF. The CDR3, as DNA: TGTGCCAGTATGAAGAGACTAGCGGGAGACGCCGTAATATACGAGCAGTACTTC.

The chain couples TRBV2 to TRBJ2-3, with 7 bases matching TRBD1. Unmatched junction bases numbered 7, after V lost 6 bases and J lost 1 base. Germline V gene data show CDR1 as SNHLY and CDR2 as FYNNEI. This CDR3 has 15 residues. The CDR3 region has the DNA TGTGCCAGCAGGGTAGGGGGCTCGGGCACAGATACGCAGTATTTT. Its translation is CASRVGGSGTDTQYF.

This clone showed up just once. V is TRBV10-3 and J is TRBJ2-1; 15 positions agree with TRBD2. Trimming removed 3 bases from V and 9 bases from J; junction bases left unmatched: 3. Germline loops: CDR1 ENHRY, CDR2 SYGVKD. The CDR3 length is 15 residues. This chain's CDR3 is CAISDGLAGGREQFF. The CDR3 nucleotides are TGTGCCATCAGTGACGGACTAGCGGGGGGGCGTGAGCAGTTCTTC.

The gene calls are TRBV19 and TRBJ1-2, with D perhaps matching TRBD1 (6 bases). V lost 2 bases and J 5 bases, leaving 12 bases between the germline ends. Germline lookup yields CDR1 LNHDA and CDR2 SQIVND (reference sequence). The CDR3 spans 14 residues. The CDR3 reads CASSISGTPYGYTF. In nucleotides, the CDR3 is TGTGCCAGTAGTATATCCGGGACACCGTATGGCTACACCTTC.

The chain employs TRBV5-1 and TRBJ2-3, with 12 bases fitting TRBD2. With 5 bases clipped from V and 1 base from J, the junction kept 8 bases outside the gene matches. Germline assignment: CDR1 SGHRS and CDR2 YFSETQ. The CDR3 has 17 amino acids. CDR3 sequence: CASRASGRAWGTDTQYF. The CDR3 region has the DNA TGCGCCAGCAGGGCTAGCGGGAGGGCCTGGGGCACAGATACGCAGTATTTT.

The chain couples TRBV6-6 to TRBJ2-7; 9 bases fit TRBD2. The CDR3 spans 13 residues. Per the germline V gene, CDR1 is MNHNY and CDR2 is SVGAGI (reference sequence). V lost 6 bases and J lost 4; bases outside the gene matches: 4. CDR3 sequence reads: CASRVAGAYEQYF. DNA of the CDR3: TGTGCCAGCAGGGTAGCGGGAGCTTACGAGCAGTACTTC.

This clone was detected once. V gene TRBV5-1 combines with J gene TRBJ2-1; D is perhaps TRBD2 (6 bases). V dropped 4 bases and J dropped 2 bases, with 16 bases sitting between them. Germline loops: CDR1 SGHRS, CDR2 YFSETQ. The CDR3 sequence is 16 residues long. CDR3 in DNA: TGCGCCAGCAGCGCCAGTAATAGCGGACCCTACAATGAGCAGTTCTTC. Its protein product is CASSASNSGPYNEQFF. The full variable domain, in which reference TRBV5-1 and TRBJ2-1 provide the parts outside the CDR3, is KAGVTQTPRYLIKTRGQQVTLSCSPISGHRSVSWYQQTPGQGLQFLFEYFSETQRNKGNFPGRFSGRQFSNSRSEMNVSTLELGDSALYLCASSASNSGPYNEQFFGPGTRLTVL.

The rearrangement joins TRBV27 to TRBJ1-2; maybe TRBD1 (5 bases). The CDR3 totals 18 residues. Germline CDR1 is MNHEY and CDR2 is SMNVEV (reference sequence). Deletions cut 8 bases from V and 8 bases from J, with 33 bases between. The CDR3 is CASYPGGDHRWLVSGYTF. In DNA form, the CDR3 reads TGTGCCAGCTATCCCGGGGGGGATCATCGGTGGCTGGTCAGCGGCTACACCTTC.

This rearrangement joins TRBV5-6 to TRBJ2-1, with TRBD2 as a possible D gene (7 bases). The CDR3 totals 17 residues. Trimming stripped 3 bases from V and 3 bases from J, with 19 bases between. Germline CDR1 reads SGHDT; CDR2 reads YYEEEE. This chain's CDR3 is CASSWLNRVAGYNEQFF. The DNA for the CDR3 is TGTGCCAGCAGCTGGCTCAACAGGGTAGCGGGCTACAATGAGCAGTTCTTC.

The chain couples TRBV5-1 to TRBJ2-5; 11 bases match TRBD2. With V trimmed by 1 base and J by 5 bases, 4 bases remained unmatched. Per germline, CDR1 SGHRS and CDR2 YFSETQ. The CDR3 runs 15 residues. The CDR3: CASSLLAGGGETQYF. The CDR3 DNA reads TGCGCCAGCAGCTTGCTAGCGGGAGGTGGGGAGACCCAGTACTTC.

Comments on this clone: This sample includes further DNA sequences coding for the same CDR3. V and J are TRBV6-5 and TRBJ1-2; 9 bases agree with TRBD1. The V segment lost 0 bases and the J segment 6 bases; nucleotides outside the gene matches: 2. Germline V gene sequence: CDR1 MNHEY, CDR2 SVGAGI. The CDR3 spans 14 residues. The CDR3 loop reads CASSYSGQGNGYTF. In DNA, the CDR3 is TGTGCCAGCAGTTACTCAGGACAGGGGAATGGCTACACCTTC.

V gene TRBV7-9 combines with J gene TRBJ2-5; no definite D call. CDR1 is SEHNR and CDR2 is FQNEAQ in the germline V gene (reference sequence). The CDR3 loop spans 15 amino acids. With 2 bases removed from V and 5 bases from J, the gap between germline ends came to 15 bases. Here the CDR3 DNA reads TGTGCCAGCAGCTTATATATCGGCGGTGGGGAGACCCAGTACTTC. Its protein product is CASSLYIGGGETQYF.

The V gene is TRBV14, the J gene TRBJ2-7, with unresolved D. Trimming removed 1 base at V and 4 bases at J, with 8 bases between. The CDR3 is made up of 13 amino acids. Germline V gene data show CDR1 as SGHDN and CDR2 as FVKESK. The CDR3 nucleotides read TGTGCCAGCAGCCAAGTTCGCGTGTACGAGCAGTACTTC. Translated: CASSQVRVYEQYF.

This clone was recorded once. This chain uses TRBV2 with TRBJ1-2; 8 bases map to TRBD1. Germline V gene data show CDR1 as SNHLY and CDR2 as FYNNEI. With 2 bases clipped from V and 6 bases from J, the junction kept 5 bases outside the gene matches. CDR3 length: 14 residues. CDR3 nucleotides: TGTGCCAGCAGTGAAAACAGGGGGAAGAATGGCTACACCTTC. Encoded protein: CASSENRGKNGYTF.

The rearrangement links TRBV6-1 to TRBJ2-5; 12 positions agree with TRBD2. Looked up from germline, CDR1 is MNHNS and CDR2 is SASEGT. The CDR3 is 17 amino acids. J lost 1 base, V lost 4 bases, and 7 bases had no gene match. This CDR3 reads CASSGGGLAGLQETQYF. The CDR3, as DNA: TGTGCCAGCAGTGGAGGGGGACTAGCGGGTCTCCAAGAGACCCAGTACTTC.

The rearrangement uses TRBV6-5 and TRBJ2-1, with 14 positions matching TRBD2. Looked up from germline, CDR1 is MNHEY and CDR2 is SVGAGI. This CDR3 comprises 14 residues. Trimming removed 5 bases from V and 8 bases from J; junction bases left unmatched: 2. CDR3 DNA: TGTGCCAGCAGTGGACTAGCGGGAGGTTATGAGCAGTTCTTC. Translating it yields CASSGLAGGYEQFF.

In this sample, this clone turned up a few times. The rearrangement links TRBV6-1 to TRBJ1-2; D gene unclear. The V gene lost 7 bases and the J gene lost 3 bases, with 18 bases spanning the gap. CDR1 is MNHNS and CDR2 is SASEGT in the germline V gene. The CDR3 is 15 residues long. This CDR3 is CASTPDPRHHYGYTF. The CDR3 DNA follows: TGTGCCAGCACCCCGGACCCAAGGCATCACTATGGCTACACCTTC.

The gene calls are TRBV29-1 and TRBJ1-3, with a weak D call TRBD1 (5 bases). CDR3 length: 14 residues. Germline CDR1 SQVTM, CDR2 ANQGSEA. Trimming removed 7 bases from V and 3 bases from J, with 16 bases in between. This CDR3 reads CSAEVQDYGNTIYF. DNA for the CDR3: TGCAGCGCCGAAGTACAGGATTATGGAAACACCATATATTTT.